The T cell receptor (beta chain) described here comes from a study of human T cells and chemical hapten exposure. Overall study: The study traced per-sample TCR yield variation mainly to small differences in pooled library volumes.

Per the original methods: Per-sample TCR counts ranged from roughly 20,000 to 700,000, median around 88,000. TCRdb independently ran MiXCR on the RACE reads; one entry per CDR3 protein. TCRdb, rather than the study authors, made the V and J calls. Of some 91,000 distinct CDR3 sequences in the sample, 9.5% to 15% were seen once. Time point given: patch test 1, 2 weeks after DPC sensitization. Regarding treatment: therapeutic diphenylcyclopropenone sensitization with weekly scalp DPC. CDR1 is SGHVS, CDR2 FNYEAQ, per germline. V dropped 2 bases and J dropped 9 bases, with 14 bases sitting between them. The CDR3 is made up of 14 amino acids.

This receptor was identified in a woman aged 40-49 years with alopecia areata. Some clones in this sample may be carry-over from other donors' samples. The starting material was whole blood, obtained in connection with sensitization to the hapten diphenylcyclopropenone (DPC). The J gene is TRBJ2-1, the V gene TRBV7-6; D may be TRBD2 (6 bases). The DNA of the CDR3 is TGTGCCAGCAGCTTATTGGAGGGCGCAGTTGAGCAGTTCTTC. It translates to CASSLLEGAVEQFF. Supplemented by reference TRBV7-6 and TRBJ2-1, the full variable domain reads GAGVSQSPRYKVTKRGQDVALRCDPISGHVSLYWYRQALGQGPEFLTYFNYEAQQDKSGLPNDRFSAERPEGSISTLTIQRTEQRDSAMYRCASSLLEGAVEQFFGPGTRLTVL.